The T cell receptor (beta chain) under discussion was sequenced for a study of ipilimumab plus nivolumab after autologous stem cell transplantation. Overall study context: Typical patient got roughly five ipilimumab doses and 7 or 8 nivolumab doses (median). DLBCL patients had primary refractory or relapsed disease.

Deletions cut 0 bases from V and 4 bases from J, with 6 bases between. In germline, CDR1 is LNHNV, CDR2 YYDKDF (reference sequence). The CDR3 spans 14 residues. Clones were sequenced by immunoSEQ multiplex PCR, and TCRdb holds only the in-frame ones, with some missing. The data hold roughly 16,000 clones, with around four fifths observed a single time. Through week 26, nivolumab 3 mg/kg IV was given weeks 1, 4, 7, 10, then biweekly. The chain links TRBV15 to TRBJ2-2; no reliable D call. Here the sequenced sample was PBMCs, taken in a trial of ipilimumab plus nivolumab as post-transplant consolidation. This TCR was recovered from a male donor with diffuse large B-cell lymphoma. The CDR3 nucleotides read TGTGCCACCAGCAGAGATCTGGGCACCGGGGAGCTGTTTTTT. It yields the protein CATSRDLGTGELFF.